This is a list of T cell receptor beta chains from one sample in a study of blood T cell repertoires in COVID-19. Sequenced by immunoSEQ multiplex PCR; TCRdb stores in-frame clones only, minus some. The repertoire holds roughly 46,000 clones, with 85% to 90% as singletons. Material: peripheral blood. The source is a human donor in a cohort sampled during active COVID-19. Both conserved end residues are part of each CDR3. A D gene is named only where the DNA matches it firmly. Clone size is shown for a subset of rows, as once, few, many or a class of expanded clone.

v_call	j_call	clone_size	d_call	cdr3_aa
TRBV2	TRBJ2-7	NA	NA	CASSVRGEQYF
TRBV27	TRBJ1-1	NA	NA	CASSRGGWENTEAFF
TRBV19	TRBJ1-5	NA	NA	CASGLLGPQHF
TRBV29-1	TRBJ1-2	NA	NA	CSGKTAGGGYTF
TRBV5-1	TRBJ2-7	NA	TRBD1	CASSLEDRVYEQYF
TRBV27	TRBJ2-7	NA	NA	CASSRETDSYEQYF
TRBV3-1/TRBV3-2	TRBJ2-7	once	NA	CASSQAAGPGAQEQYF
TRBV6-6	TRBJ2-3	NA	NA	CASSYYLADTQYF
TRBV7-9	TRBJ2-5	NA	NA	CASSNLTSSVVETQYF
TRBV5-1	TRBJ1-5	NA	NA	CASSWSDQPQHF
TRBV30	TRBJ2-7	NA	TRBD1	CAWRDRGTAREQYF
TRBV9	TRBJ2-7	NA	NA	CASSVGGSGDEQYF
TRBV3-1/TRBV3-2	TRBJ1-2	NA	NA	CASSHPFLRTESYGYTF
TRBV25-1	TRBJ2-2	NA	NA	CASSETAFTGELFF
TRBV12-3/TRBV12-4	TRBJ1-1	NA	NA	CASTTGGGEAFF
TRBV5-1	TRBJ2-7	NA	TRBD2	CASSSKYSGGAYEQYF
TRBV29-1	TRBJ1-1	NA	NA	CSVFRVTTNTEAFF
TRBV5-1	TRBJ1-2	NA	TRBD1	CASRPSTGGYGYTF